What follows are 14 T cell receptor beta chains derived from one specimen sequenced in a study of Ad26.COV2.S vaccination and SARS-CoV-2 variants. Assay used: immunoSEQ multiplex PCR; TCRdb lists only in-frame clones, some missing. The sample includes a few hundred thousand clones, 90% of them seen just once. Specified treatment: roughly 18 received Ad26.COV2.S at low or high dose, single or two shots; roughly 5 received placebo; per-sample allocation not given. On day 63 after the first injection, vaccine and placebo recipients gave samples. The starting material was peripheral blood, obtained in a trial of Ad26.COV2.S vaccine versus placebo. Receptor source: a person between 18 and 65 years old who received the Ad26.COV2.S COVID-19 vaccine or a placebo.

The chain carries TRBV19 and TRBJ1-1; D unclear. V lost 3 bases and J lost 0, with 11 bases in between. The CDR3 has 15 residues. Germline-derived CDR1 and CDR2 are LNHDA and SQIVND (reference sequence). The CDR3 DNA follows: TGTGCCAGTAGTATTCCAGCCTCCATGAACACTGAAGCTTTCTTT. As protein: CASSIPASMNTEAFF.

This clone was detected a few times. The rearrangement uses TRBV7-2 and TRBJ2-1, with 11 bases fitting TRBD2. The CDR3 covers 17 residues. V was pared by 5 bases and J by 5 bases, with 11 bases of the junction left unmatched. The germline V gene encodes CDR1 SGHTA and CDR2 FQGNSA. The CDR3: CASSAKPGLADHNEQFF. In DNA, the CDR3 is TGTGCCAGCAGCGCTAAGCCGGGACTAGCGGACCACAATGAGCAGTTCTTC.

The V call is TRBV28, the J call TRBJ2-5; 14 bases fit TRBD2. Germline V CDR1 and CDR2: MDHEN, SYDVKM. The CDR3 has 17 amino acids. V lost 7 bases to trimming and J lost 1 base; unmatched junction nucleotides: 8. The CDR3 sequence: CASNLPGTSGSQETQYF. The CDR3 DNA reads as TGTGCCAGCAACCTACCGGGGACTAGCGGGAGCCAAGAGACCCAGTACTTC.

This clone has a single count. This sequence may be a read error, since a much larger clone differs from it by one base. The genes are TRBV24-1 and TRBJ2-1; the D is unclear. The CDR3 is 13 amino acids. CDR1 is KGHDR and CDR2 is SFDVKD in the germline V gene. The V end lost 6 bases, the J end lost 0 bases, and 5 bases lay between the germline ends. CDR3 in DNA: TGTGCCACCAGTCTGAGCTCCTACAATGAGCAGTTCTTC. It codes for CATSLSSYNEQFF.

The chain employs TRBV28 and TRBJ1-2; D unclear. CDR1 is MDHEN, CDR2 SYDVKM, per germline. Trimming pared 6 bases from V and 4 bases from J, leaving 21 bases between. There are 16 residues in the CDR3. CDR3 sequence (DNA): TGTGCCAGCAGCCTTACCAACAGTTTATCTCTCTATGGCTACACCTTC. This encodes CASSLTNSLSLYGYTF.

The V call is TRBV6-1, the J call TRBJ2-7; D possibly matches TRBD1 or TRBD2 (5 bases each). V was trimmed by 2 bases and J by 2 bases, leaving 13 bases between them. CDR3 length equals 15 residues. The V gene's germline CDR1 is MNHNS and CDR2 SASEGT. In nucleotides, the CDR3 is TGTGCCAGCAGTGAATCCCGGGACCGGCCCTACGAGCAGTACTTC. Protein product: CASSESRDRPYEQYF.

The chain links TRBV18 to TRBJ2-7, with D perhaps matching TRBD2 (5 bases). The CDR3 covers 13 residues. CDR1 and CDR2 (germline): KGHSH, LQKENI. V dropped 6 bases and J dropped 2 bases, with 11 bases sitting between them. This CDR3 is CASSSWTAYEQYF. The CDR3 DNA is TGTGCCAGCTCTTCTTGGACTGCCTACGAGCAGTACTTC.

The chain carries TRBV6-5 and TRBJ1-3; D is possibly TRBD1 (5 bases). Trimming left V 0 bases short and J 4 bases short, with 13 bases between. Looked up from germline, CDR1 is MNHEY and CDR2 is SVGAGI. The CDR3 runs to 16 residues. CDR3 nucleotide sequence: TGTGCCAGCAGTTACTCGCAGGGAGTTGGAGGAAACACCATATATTTT. It codes for CASSYSQGVGGNTIYF.

This CDR3 is CASTGRPTGQPQHF. The CDR3 nucleotides read TGTGCCAGTACCGGTCGCCCCACGGGACAGCCCCAGCATTTT. The V call is TRBV19, the J call TRBJ1-5; D call uncertain. This CDR3 spans 14 amino acids. Trimming stripped 7 bases from V and 7 bases from J, with 17 bases between. The germline V gene encodes CDR1 LNHDA and CDR2 SQIVND (reference sequence).

The chain couples TRBV9 to TRBJ2-2, with 7 bases that match TRBD1. Germline CDR1 reads SGDLS; CDR2 reads YYNGEE. V lost 3 bases, J lost 1 base, and 3 bases stayed unmatched. The CDR3 consists of 15 residues. The CDR3 DNA reads TGTGCCAGCAGCGCGCGACAGGGGAACACCGGGGAGCTGTTTTTT. This translates into CASSARQGNTGELFF.

V is TRBV7-9 and J is TRBJ2-7, with D tentatively TRBD1 (5 bases). Trimming stripped 2 bases from V and 2 bases from J, with 13 bases between. Germline lookup yields CDR1 SEHNR and CDR2 FQNEAQ (reference sequence). The CDR3 contains 15 residues. CDR3 loop: CASSLYAGSPYEQYF. For the CDR3, the DNA is TGTGCCAGCAGCTTATATGCAGGGTCCCCCTACGAGCAGTACTTC.

The V gene is TRBV19, the J gene TRBJ2-1, with 7 positions matching TRBD2. The CDR3 is 17 residues long. The V gene end was trimmed by 3 bases and the J gene end by 5 bases; junction bases not matched to a gene: 13. Germline CDR1 and CDR2: LNHDA and SQIVND (reference sequence). The CDR3 coding sequence is TGTGCCAGTAGTATTCTTGCAGTAGGCGGGAGAGACAATGAGCAGTTCTTC. It translates to CASSILAVGGRDNEQFF.

The chain combines TRBV25-1 with TRBJ2-3, with 12 bases identical to TRBD2. CDR1 and CDR2 (germline): MGHDK, SYGVNS. Trimming took 5 bases from V and 3 from J; bases not matched to a gene: 6. The CDR3 spans 16 residues. CDR3 coding DNA: TGTGCCAGCAGTACGGTGCTAGCGGGAGGGACAGATACGCAGTATTTT. This sequence encodes CASSTVLAGGTDTQYF.

J is TRBJ2-2 and V is TRBV5-5, with no clear D. The CDR3 runs to 13 residues. Trimming took 4 bases from V and 4 from J, leaving 8 bases between them. The germline V gene has CDR1 SGHKS and CDR2 YYEKEE (reference sequence). This CDR3 is CASSQEPTGELFF. The CDR3 region has the DNA TGTGCCAGCAGCCAGGAACCCACCGGGGAGCTGTTTTTT.